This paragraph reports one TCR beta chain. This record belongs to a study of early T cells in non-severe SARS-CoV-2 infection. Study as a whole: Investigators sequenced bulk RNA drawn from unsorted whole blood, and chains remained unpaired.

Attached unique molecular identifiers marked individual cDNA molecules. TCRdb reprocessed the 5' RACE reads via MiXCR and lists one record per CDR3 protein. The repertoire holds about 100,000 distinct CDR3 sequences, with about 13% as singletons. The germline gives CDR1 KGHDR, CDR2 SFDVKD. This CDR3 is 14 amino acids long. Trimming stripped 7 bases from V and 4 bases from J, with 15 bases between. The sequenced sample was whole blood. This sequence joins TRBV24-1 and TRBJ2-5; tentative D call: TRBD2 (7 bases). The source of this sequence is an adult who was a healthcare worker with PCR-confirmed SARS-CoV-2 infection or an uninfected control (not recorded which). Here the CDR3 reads CATSKTGGGETQYF. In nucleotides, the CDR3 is TGTGCCACCAGCAAAACGGGGGGCGGAGAGACCCAGTACTTC.